This TCR beta chain originates from a study of blood T cell repertoires in COVID-19. Overall study context: There were acute and convalescent COVID-19 samples, and they came from the United States, Italy and Spain. T cells, B-cell-depleted T cells, or PBMCs supplied cDNA or gDNA.

The CDR3 adds up to 10 amino acids, both ends counted. Authors' analysis steps: Reference gene primer amplification gave estimated nucleated cell counts. Only in-frame clones appear in the TCRdb table, and some are missing; sequencing was by immunoSEQ multiplex PCR. Clonal size and the V and J genes are those of that table, whereas D and trimming came from the DNA. The sample has roughly 200,000 clones; about 88% are singletons. As to this clone: A read error is likely, as this CDR3 ends without the conserved phenylalanine or tryptophan. The limits of the CDR3 on the DNA are not certain, so only TCRdb's listed CDR3 is given.

The V call is TRBV21-1, the J call TRBJ1-2. TRBV21-1 is a pseudogene segment. This TCR derives from a woman older than 75 with acute or convalescent COVID-19. The specimen sequenced was peripheral blood. CDR3 amino acids: CASSKWGGGR.